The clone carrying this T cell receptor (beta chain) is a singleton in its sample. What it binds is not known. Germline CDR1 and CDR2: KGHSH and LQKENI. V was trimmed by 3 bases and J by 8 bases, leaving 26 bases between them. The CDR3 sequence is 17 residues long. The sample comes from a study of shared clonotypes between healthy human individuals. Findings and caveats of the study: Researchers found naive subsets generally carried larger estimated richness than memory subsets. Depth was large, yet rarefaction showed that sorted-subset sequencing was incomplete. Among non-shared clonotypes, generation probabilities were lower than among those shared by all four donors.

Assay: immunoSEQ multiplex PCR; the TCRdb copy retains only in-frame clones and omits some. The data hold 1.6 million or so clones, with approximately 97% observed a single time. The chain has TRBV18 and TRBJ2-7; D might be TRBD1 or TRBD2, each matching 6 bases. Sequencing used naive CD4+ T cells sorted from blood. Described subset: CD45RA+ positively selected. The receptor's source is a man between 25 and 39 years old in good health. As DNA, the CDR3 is TGTGCCAGCTCACCTAGGAACGCGGGACATCGAACTTTTCAGCAGTACTTC. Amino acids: CASSPRNAGHRTFQQYF.